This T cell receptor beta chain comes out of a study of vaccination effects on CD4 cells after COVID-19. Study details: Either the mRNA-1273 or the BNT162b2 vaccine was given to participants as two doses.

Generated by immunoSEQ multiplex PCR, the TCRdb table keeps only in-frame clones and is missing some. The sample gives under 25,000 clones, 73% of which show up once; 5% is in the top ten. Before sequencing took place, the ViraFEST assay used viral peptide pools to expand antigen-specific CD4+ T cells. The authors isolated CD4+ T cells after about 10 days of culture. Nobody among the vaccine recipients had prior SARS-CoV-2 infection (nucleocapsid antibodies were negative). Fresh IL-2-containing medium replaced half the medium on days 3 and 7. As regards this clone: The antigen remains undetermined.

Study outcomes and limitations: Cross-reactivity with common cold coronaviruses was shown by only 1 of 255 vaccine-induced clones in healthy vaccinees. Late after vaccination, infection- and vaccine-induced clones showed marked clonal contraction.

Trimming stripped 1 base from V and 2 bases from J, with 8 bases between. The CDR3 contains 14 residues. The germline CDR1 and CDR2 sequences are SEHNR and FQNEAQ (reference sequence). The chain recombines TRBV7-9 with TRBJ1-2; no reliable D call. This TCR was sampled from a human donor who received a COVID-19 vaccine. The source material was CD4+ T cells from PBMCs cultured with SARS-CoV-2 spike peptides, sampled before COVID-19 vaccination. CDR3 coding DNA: TGTGCCAGCAGCTTAGTGGGCGGGAACTATGGCTACACCTTC. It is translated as CASSLVGGNYGYTF.